The 19 T cell receptor beta chains listed next were all sequenced from one sample in a study of Ad26.COV2.S vaccination and SARS-CoV-2 variants. TCRdb's table, derived via immunoSEQ multiplex PCR, lists solely in-frame clones and lacks some. The profile shows more than 120,000 clones, 86% of them singletons. Sequencing was performed on peripheral blood, taken after recovery from COVID-19. All receptors derive from a human donor who had recovered from COVID-19.

This chain connects TRBV4-3 to TRBJ2-7; 9 positions agree with TRBD1. Looked up from germline, CDR1 is LGHNA and CDR2 is YSLEER. J lost 5 bases, V lost 0 bases, and 11 bases had no gene match. There are 17 residues in the CDR3. CDR3 sequence reads: CASSQEPGQGLINEQYF. Here the CDR3 DNA reads TGCGCCAGCAGCCAAGAGCCCGGACAGGGGTTGATCAACGAGCAGTACTTC.

The CDR3, as DNA: TGCGCCAGCAGCCAAGGTATGCGGGGGGCCTACGAGCAGTACTTC. Translating it yields CASSQGMRGAYEQYF. The V and J genes are TRBV4-1 and TRBJ2-7, with 8 nucleotides matching TRBD2. The CDR3 sequence is 15 residues long. Per germline, CDR1 MGHRA and CDR2 YSYEKL. Unmatched junction bases numbered 4, after V lost 1 base and J lost 2 bases.

This chain uses TRBV5-5 with TRBJ2-7; 7 bases map to TRBD1. Trimming removed 1 base from V and 4 bases from J; junction bases left unmatched: 5. The CDR3 loop spans 14 amino acids. CDR1 and CDR2 (germline): SGHKS, YYEKEE (reference sequence). CDR3 DNA sequence: TGTGCCAGCAGCTTGAGCAAGGGGGCATACGAGCAGTACTTC. Translation: CASSLSKGAYEQYF.

The chain carries TRBV4-1 and TRBJ2-3; TRBD1 aligns across 7 bases. V dropped 3 bases and J dropped 4; count of bases not matched to a gene: 10. CDR1 and CDR2 from the germline V gene are MGHRA and YSYEKL. The CDR3 runs 16 residues. The chain's CDR3 is CASSQGQSQRSDTQYF. DNA for the CDR3: TGCGCCAGCAGCCAGGGACAGAGTCAACGATCAGATACGCAGTATTTT.

The genes are TRBV5-1 and TRBJ1-1; D is unresolved. V lost 1 base and J lost 4, with 11 bases in between. There are 14 residues in the CDR3. The germline gives CDR1 SGHRS, CDR2 YFSETQ. CDR3 in DNA: TGCGCCAGCAGCTTGACGGGCGCGGGCACTGAAGCTTTCTTT. Translation gives CASSLTGAGTEAFF.

The chain links TRBV28 to TRBJ1-2; 9 positions match TRBD1. This CDR3 is built from 14 residues. Trimming at V came to 3 bases and at J to 6 bases, leaving 5 bases not matched to a gene. CDR1 and CDR2 (germline): MDHEN, SYDVKM. The chain's CDR3 is CASSFRDRVNGYTF. The CDR3 coding sequence is TGTGCCAGCAGTTTCCGGGACAGGGTTAATGGCTACACCTTC.

The CDR3 nucleotides are TGCGCCAGCAGCCAAGACGAAGAGGGGGTTCGTTCCTACGAGCAGTACTTC. Its translation: CASSQDEEGVRSYEQYF. The rearrangement uses TRBV4-1 and TRBJ2-7, with D possibly being TRBD1 (6 bases). V shed 0 bases and J shed 1 base, with 16 bases lying between them. Germline CDR1 MGHRA, CDR2 YSYEKL. The CDR3 is made up of 17 amino acids.

The rearrangement links TRBV7-2 to TRBJ2-6; no clear D. With 5 bases removed from V and 1 base from J, the gap between germline ends came to 12 bases. Germline V gives CDR1 SGHTA, CDR2 FQGNSA. The length of the CDR3 is 16 residues. CDR3 residues: CASSRGVGSGANVLTF. The CDR3 nucleotides read TGTGCCAGCAGCCGTGGGGTAGGGTCTGGGGCCAACGTCCTGACTTTC.

The CDR3 coding sequence is TGTGCCAGCAGCCAAACAGGGACAGCCGGGGGTGGCTACACCTTC. Translating it yields CASSQTGTAGGGYTF. The chain joins TRBV6-6 to TRBJ1-2; 7 bases are shared with TRBD1. J lost 7 bases, V lost 6 bases, and 14 bases had no gene match. This CDR3 is built from 15 residues. In germline, CDR1 is MNHNY, CDR2 SVGAGI (reference sequence).

This clone was counted between two and nine times. The rearrangement joins TRBV3-1 (or the pseudogene TRBV3-2) to TRBJ2-1; a possible D gene is TRBD1 (6 bases). Per the germline V gene, CDR1 is LGHDT and CDR2 is YNNKEL (reference sequence). CDR3 length: 16 residues. V lost 5 bases and J lost 2, with 16 bases in between. The CDR3 loop is CASSFFRDKTYNEQFF. The CDR3 DNA reads as TGTGCCAGCAGCTTCTTCCGGGACAAAACCTACAATGAGCAGTTCTTC.

The chain couples TRBV18 to TRBJ1-1; D is unclear. The CDR3 consists of 15 residues. Germline V gene lookup returns CDR1 KGHSH and CDR2 LQKENI. V was clipped by 6 bases and J by 0 bases, with 14 bases between them. This chain's CDR3 is CASSDPGRLNTEAFF. The DNA for the CDR3 is TGTGCCAGCTCCGACCCAGGTCGTTTGAACACTGAAGCTTTCTTT.

The chain has TRBV3-1 (or the pseudogene TRBV3-2) and TRBJ2-2, with D maybe TRBD1 (5 bases). Germline V gene lookup returns CDR1 LGHDT and CDR2 YNNKEL (reference sequence). V was pared by 0 bases and J by 1 base, with 9 bases between. The CDR3 loop spans 16 amino acids. In nucleotides, the CDR3 is TGTGCCAGCAGCCAAGAGGTCAGGGAGAACACCGGGGAGCTGTTTTTT. As protein: CASSQEVRENTGELFF.

V gene TRBV7-6 combines with J gene TRBJ2-2; 8 bases align to TRBD2. CDR1 SGHVS and CDR2 FNYEAQ come from the germline V gene. Unmatched junction bases numbered 6, after V lost 1 base and J lost 5 bases. CDR3 length: 16 amino acids. CDR3 DNA sequence: TGTGCCAGCAGCTTAGACGCGGGGGGCCGGACCGGGGAGCTGTTTTTT. As protein: CASSLDAGGRTGELFF.

The V call is TRBV27, the J call TRBJ2-1; D not resolved. V was pared by 5 bases and J by 3 bases, with 8 bases between. Germline CDR1 is MNHEY and CDR2 is SMNVEV (reference sequence). The CDR3 has 13 amino acids. Here the CDR3 reads CASSRPNYNEQFF. Here the CDR3 DNA reads TGTGCCAGCAGTAGGCCCAACTACAATGAGCAGTTCTTC.

This clone was found once. The rearrangement joins TRBV7-2 to TRBJ1-2, with a weak D call TRBD1 (6 bases). Trimming took 5 bases from V and 8 from J, leaving 21 bases between them. The CDR3 has 15 residues. Germline V gene lookup returns CDR1 SGHTA and CDR2 FQGNSA. The CDR3 region is CASSPRTAGSGGYTF. In DNA form, the CDR3 reads TGTGCCAGCAGCCCACGGACAGCTGGATCTGGAGGCTACACCTTC.

The chain has TRBV7-2 and TRBJ2-7, with 12 bases identical to TRBD2. The CDR3 spans 15 residues. The germline V gene encodes CDR1 SGHTA and CDR2 FQGNSA. V gave up 5 bases and J gave up 3 bases; unmatched junction bases: 5. CDR3 sequence reads: CASSTTSGGRYEQYF. The CDR3 coding sequence is TGTGCCAGCAGCACGACTAGCGGGGGTCGCTACGAGCAGTACTTC.

This clone was detected a few times. The rearrangement links TRBV10-1 to TRBJ2-5; D tentatively fits TRBD1 or TRBD2 (5 bases each). CDR1 is WNHNN and CDR2 is SYGVQD in the germline V gene (reference sequence). V was clipped by 5 bases and J by 5 bases, with 15 bases between them. The CDR3 contains 14 residues. In DNA, the CDR3 is TGCGCCAGCAGTTCGAGGGGACGGCCGGAGACCCAGTACTTC. Its translation is CASSSRGRPETQYF.

This clone was observed a single time. J is TRBJ1-2 and V is TRBV10-2; D is undetermined. CDR3 length: 14 amino acids. V dropped 2 bases and J dropped 5 bases, with 12 bases sitting between them. Germline assignment: CDR1 WSHSY and CDR2 SAAADI. Here the CDR3 reads CASSEQETPYGYTF. CDR3 DNA: TGCGCCAGCAGTGAGCAGGAGACCCCGTATGGCTACACCTTC.

This clone was recorded only once. The V gene is TRBV7-2, the J gene TRBJ2-1, with 7 bases fitting TRBD2. Germline V CDR1 and CDR2: SGHTA, FQGNSA. V dropped 5 bases and J dropped 2; count of bases not matched to a gene: 6. The CDR3 loop spans 15 amino acids. The chain's CDR3 is CASSAPGGPYNEQFF. The CDR3 DNA reads as TGTGCCAGCAGCGCCCCGGGGGGTCCCTACAATGAGCAGTTCTTC.